The rows below give T cell receptor beta chains drawn from one sample of a study of blood T cells in healthy people across ages. TCRdb ran MiXCR on the 5' RACE reads and lists one entry per CDR3 protein. The sample lists approximately 690,000 distinct CDR3 sequences, 40% to 45% seen once, with about 30% in the top ten. The source material was blood. The receptors here all came from a man at least 80 years old in good health. CDR3s include the opening cysteine and the closing phenylalanine or tryptophan. Each record gives: clone size, D gene, V gene, J gene, CDR3 protein, CDR3 DNA. D genes are given only for firm matches. Not all rows give a size; the values are once, few, many and, for expanded clones, a class.

clone size: -; D gene: TRBD2; V gene: TRBV5-1; J gene: TRBJ2-1; CDR3 protein: CASNLPTSGRTNEQFF; CDR3 DNA: TGCGCCAGCAACTTACCCACTAGCGGGAGGACCAATGAGCAGTTCTTC
clone size: -; D gene: TRBD2; V gene: TRBV20-1; J gene: TRBJ2-2; CDR3 protein: CSAWTSGGPGGELFF; CDR3 DNA: TGCAGTGCATGGACTAGCGGGGGCCCCGGCGGGGAGCTGTTTTTT
clone size: -; D gene: -; V gene: TRBV7-2; J gene: TRBJ2-6; CDR3 protein: CASSSTGANVLTF; CDR3 DNA: TGTGCCAGCAGCTCCACTGGGGCCAACGTCCTGACTTTC
clone size: -; D gene: TRBD1; V gene: TRBV27; J gene: TRBJ2-5; CDR3 protein: CASKGTGGGQETQYF; CDR3 DNA: TGTGCCAGCAAGGGGACAGGGGGTGGCCAGGAGACCCAGTACTTC
clone size: -; D gene: TRBD2; V gene: TRBV7-2; J gene: TRBJ2-4; CDR3 protein: CASSTSLLAGFPAKNIQYF; CDR3 DNA: TGTGCCAGCAGCACCTCCCTACTAGCGGGGTTCCCAGCCAAAAACATTCAGTACTTC
clone size: many; D gene: -; V gene: TRBV14; J gene: TRBJ1-1; CDR3 protein: CASSRDRGNTEAFF; CDR3 DNA: TGTGCCAGCAGCCGGGACCGGGGCAACACTGAAGCTTTCTTT
clone size: few; D gene: -; V gene: TRBV6-5; J gene: TRBJ2-5; CDR3 protein: CASSYVGYQETQYF; CDR3 DNA: TGTGCCAGCAGTTACGTCGGATACCAAGAGACCCAGTACTTC
clone size: -; D gene: TRBD2; V gene: TRBV6-1; J gene: TRBJ2-1; CDR3 protein: CASKSVAGSYEQFF; CDR3 DNA: TGTGCCAGCAAAAGTGTAGCGGGATCGTATGAGCAGTTCTTC
clone size: -; D gene: TRBD2; V gene: TRBV28; J gene: TRBJ2-1; CDR3 protein: CASITSGSVFAGCNEQFF; CDR3 DNA: TGTGCCAGCATTACTAGCGGGAGTGTGTTCGCAGGTTGCAATGAGCAGTTCTTC
clone size: -; D gene: -; V gene: TRBV20-1; J gene: TRBJ1-4; CDR3 protein: CSAIHGRGNEKLFF; CDR3 DNA: TGCAGTGCTATCCACGGCAGGGGTAATGAAAAACTGTTTTTT
clone size: few; D gene: -; V gene: TRBV30; J gene: TRBJ2-3; CDR3 protein: CAWSVMTDTDTQYF; CDR3 DNA: TGTGCCTGGAGTGTTATGACAGACACAGATACGCAGTATTTT